One TCR beta chain is described in this entry. The data were taken from a study of cytomegalovirus exposure and HLA in healthy donors. Study background: Earlier findings included more than 95 million unique TCR beta sequences obtained from 170 million or so T cells.

PCR involved 60 Vbeta and 13 Jbeta primers. The protocol was immunoSEQ multiplex PCR, while the TCRdb copy is restricted to in-frame clones and leaves out a portion. Counted here are 180,000 or so clones, around 75% occurring once; the ten biggest clones make up roughly 7.1%. Input material: PBMCs. The sequence was collected from a woman aged 35 to 49 in good health and CMV-seropositive.

The CDR3 protein is CASTLAGDHNEQFF. CDR3 nucleotide sequence: TGTGCCAGTACTCTAGCGGGCGATCACAATGAGCAGTTCTTC. The chain employs TRBV19 and TRBJ2-1; 8 bases align to TRBD2. The trim removed 7 bases at V and 5 bases at J, leaving 7 bases unmatched. This CDR3 comprises 14 residues. Germline V gene sequence: CDR1 LNHDA, CDR2 SQIVND (reference sequence). The full variable domain, with the rest looked up from reference TRBV19 and TRBJ2-1, is DGGITQSPKYLFRKEGQNVTLSCEQNLNHDAMYWYRQDPGQGLRLIYYSQIVNDFQKGDIAEGYSVSREKKESFPLTVTSAQKNPTAFYLCASTLAGDHNEQFFGPGTRLTVL.